The T cell receptor beta chain described here comes from a study of T cell responses to AZD1222 COVID-19 vaccine. General observations from the study: Clonal diversity was possibly underestimated, and the donors were mostly white British, with more females.

As regards this clone: Antigen unknown.

TCRdb's copy holds only in-frame clones and misses some; the assay was immunoSEQ multiplex PCR. The table lists fewer than 200,000 clones, 88% of them singletons, with around 10% in the top ten. Combined were second doses at about 4 or about 12 weeks. Germline-derived CDR1 and CDR2 are SGHRS and YFSETQ. The CDR3 sequence is 16 residues long. The V and J ends lost 4 bases and 1 base, in that order; junction bases with no gene match: 3. This TCR was recovered from an adult who received the AZD1222 COVID-19 vaccine. The sample was peripheral blood, taken 28 days after the second AZD1222 dose. The rearrangement links TRBV5-1 to TRBJ2-5, with 14 bases identical to TRBD2. The DNA for the CDR3 is TGCGCCAGCAGCACGACTAGCGGGGGGGCCCAAGAGACCCAGTACTTC. This codes for CASSTTSGGAQETQYF.